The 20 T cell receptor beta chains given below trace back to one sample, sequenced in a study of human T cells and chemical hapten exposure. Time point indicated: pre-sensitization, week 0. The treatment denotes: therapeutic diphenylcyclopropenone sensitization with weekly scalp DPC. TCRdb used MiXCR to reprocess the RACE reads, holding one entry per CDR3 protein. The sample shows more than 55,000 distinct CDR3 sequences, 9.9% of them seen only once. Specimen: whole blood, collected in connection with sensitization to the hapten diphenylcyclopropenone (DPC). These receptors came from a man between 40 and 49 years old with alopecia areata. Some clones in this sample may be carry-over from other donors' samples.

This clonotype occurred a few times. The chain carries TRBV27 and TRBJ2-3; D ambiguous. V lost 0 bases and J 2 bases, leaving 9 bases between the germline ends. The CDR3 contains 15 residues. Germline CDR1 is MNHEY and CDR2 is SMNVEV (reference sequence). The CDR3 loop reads CASSLSISSTDTQYF. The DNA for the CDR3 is TGTGCCAGCAGTTTATCGATCAGTTCCACAGATACGCAGTATTTT.

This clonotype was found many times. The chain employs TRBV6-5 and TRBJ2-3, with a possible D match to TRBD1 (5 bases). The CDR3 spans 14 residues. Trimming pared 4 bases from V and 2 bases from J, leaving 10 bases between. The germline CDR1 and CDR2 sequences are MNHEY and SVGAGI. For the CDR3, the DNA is TGTGCCAGCAGTTCCCGACAGTTCACAGATACGCAGTATTTT. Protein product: CASSSRQFTDTQYF.

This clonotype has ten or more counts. The CDR3 DNA is TGCGCCAGCAGCCAAGATTTCCTAGCGGGAGACGGCCTCTCCTACGAGCAGTACTTC. This encodes CASSQDFLAGDGLSYEQYF. The chain combines TRBV4-3 with TRBJ2-7, with 10 positions matching TRBD2. V lost 0 bases and J lost 0; bases outside the gene matches: 11. CDR1 is LGHNA and CDR2 is YSLEER in the germline V gene. The CDR3 totals 19 residues.

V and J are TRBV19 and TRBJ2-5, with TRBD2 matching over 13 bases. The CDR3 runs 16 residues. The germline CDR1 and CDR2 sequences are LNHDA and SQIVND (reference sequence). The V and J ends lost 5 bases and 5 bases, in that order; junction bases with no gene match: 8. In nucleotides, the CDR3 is TGTGCCAGTAGTCCTCGGACTAGCGGGAGTCGGGAGACCCAGTACTTC. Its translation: CASSPRTSGSRETQYF.

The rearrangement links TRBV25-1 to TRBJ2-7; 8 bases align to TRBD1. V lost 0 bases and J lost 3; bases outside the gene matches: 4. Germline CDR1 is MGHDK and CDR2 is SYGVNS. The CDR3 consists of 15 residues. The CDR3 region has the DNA TGTGCCAGCAGTGAATATACCGGGACAGGCTACGAGCAGTACTTC. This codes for CASSEYTGTGYEQYF.

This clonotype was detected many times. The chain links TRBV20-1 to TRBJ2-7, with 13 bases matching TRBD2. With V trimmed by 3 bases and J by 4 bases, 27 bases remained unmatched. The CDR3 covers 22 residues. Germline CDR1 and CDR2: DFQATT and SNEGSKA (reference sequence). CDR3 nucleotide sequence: TGCAGTGCTAGGTTTTTTTCCCCTCCCCCGTGGACTAGCGGGAGACCTTCGTACGAGCAGTACTTC. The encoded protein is CSARFFSPPPWTSGRPSYEQYF.

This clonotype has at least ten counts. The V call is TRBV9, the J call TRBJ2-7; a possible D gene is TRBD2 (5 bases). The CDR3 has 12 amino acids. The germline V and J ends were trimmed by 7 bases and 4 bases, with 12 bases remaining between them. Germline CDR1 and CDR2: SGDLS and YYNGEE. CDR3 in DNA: TGTGCCAGCCCAGCGGAACAATACGAGCAGTACTTC. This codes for CASPAEQYEQYF.

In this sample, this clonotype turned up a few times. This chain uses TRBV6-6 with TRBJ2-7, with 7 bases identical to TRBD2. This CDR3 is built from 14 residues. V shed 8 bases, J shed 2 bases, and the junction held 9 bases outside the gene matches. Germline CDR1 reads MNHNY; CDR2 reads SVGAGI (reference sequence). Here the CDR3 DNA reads TGTGCCAGCTCCTCTAGCGGATCAACCTACGAGCAGTACTTC. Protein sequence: CASSSSGSTYEQYF.

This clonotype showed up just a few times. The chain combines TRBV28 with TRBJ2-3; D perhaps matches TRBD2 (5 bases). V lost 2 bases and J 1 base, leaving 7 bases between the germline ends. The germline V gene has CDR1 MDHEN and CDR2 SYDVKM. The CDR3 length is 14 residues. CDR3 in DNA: TGTGCCAGCAGTTTAGCGCGGGGCACAGATACGCAGTATTTT. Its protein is CASSLARGTDTQYF. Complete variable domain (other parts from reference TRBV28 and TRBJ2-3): DVKVTQSSRYLVKRTGEKVFLECVQDMDHENMFWYRQDPGLGLRLIYFSYDVKMKEKGDIPEGYSVSREKKERFSLILESASTNQTSMYLCASSLARGTDTQYFGPGTRLTVL.

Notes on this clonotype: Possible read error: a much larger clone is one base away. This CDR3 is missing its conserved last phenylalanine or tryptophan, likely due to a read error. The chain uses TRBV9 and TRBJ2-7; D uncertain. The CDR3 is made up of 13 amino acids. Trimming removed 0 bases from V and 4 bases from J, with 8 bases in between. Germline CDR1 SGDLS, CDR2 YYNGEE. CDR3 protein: CASSVGFGYEQYL. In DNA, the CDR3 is TGTGCCAGCAGCGTAGGATTCGGGTACGAGCAGTACCTC.

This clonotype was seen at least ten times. The DNA for the CDR3 is TGTGCCAGCAAGGACCCCGGGACAGGGACTGTTTCGGGCTACTACGAGCAGTACTTC. This sequence encodes CASKDPGTGTVSGYYEQYF. The chain uses TRBV6-2 or TRBV6-3 and TRBJ2-7; 9 nucleotides match TRBD1. V trimming: 7 bases; J trimming: 3 bases; junction bases outside the gene matches: 22. This CDR3 comprises 19 residues. Per the germline V gene, CDR1 is MNHEY and CDR2 is SVGEGT.

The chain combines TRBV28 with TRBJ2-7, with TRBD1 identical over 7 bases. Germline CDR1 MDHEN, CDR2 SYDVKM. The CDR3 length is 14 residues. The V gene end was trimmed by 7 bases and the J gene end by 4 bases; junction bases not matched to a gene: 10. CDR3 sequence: CASTPDRTGYEQYF. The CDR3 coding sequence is TGTGCCAGCACTCCGGACAGGACCGGATACGAGCAGTACTTC.

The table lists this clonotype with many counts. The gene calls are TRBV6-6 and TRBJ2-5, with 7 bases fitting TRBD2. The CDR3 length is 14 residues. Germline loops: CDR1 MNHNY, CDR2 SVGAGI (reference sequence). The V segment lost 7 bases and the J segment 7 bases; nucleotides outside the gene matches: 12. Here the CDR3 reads CASTGTIMRGTQYF. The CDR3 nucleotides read TGTGCCAGCACCGGGACTATTATGAGGGGGACCCAGTACTTC.

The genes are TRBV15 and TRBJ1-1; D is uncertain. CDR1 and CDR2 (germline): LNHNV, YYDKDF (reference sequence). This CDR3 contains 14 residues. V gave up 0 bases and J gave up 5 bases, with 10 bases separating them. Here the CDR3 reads CATSRDARQTEAFF. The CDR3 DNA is TGTGCCACCAGCAGAGATGCCCGCCAAACTGAAGCTTTCTTT.

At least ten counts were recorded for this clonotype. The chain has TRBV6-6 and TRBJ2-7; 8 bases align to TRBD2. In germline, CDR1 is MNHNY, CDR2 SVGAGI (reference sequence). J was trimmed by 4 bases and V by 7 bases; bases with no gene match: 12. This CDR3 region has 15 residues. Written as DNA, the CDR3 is TGTGCCAGCACCCAGAGTAGCGGGGTATATTACGAGCAGTACTTC. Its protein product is CASTQSSGVYYEQYF.

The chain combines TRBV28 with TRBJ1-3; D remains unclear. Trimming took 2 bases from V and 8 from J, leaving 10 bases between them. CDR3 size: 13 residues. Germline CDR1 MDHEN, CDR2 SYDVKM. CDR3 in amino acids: CASSLGPGYTIYF. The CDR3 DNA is TGTGCCAGCAGTTTAGGCCCAGGTTACACCATATATTTT.

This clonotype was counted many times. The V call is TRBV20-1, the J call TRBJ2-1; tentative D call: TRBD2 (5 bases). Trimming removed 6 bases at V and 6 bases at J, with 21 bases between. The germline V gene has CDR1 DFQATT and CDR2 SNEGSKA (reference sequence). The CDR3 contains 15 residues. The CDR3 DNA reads TGCAGTGCACGTAAAGCTAGCTCCTACAGCAATGAGCAGTTCTTC. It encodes CSARKASSYSNEQFF.

CDR3 region: CASSLSQGHEQYF. The CDR3 DNA reads as TGTGCCAGCAGTTTATCACAGGGCCACGAGCAGTACTTC. The chain combines TRBV27 with TRBJ2-7; D is possibly TRBD1 (6 bases). The V and J ends lost 0 bases and 5 bases respectively, with 8 bases between them. The CDR3 has 13 amino acids. Per the germline V gene, CDR1 is MNHEY and CDR2 is SMNVEV (reference sequence).

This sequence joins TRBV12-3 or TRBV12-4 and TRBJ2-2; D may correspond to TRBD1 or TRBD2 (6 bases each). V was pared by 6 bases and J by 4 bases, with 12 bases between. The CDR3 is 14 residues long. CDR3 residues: CASSIGGGTGELFF. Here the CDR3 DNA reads TGTGCCAGCAGCATAGGAGGGGGCACCGGGGAGCTGTTTTTT.

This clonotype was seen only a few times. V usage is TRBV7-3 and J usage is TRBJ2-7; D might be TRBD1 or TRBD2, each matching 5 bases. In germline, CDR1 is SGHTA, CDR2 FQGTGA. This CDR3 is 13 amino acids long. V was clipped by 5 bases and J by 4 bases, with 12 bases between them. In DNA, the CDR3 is TGTGCCAGCAGCCCCCATGGGGGTTACGAGCAGTACTTC. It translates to CASSPHGGYEQYF.